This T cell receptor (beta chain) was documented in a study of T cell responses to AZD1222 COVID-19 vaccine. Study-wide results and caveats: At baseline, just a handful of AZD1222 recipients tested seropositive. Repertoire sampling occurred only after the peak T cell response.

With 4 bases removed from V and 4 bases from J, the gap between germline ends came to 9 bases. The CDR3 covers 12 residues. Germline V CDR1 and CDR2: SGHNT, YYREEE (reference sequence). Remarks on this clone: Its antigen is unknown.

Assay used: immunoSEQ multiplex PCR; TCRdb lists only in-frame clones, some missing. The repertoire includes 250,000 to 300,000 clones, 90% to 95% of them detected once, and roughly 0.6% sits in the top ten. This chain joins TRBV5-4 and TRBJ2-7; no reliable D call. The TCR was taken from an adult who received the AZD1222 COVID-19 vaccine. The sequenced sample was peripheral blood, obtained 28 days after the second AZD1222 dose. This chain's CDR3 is CASSTDLYEQYF. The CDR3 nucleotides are TGTGCCAGCAGCACGGACCTATACGAGCAGTACTTC. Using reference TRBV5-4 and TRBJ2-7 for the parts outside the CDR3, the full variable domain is ETGVTQSPTHLIKTRGQQVTLRCSSQSGHNTVSWYQQALGQGPQFIFQYYREEENGRGNFPPRFSGLQFPNYSSELNVNALELDDSALYLCASSTDLYEQYFGPGTRLTVT.